The following is a T cell receptor (beta chain) sequence with its context. What it recognizes is unknown. Method: immunoSEQ multiplex PCR; TCRdb's copy keeps in-frame clones and lacks some. The data hold about 98,000 clones, with roughly 85% observed a single time. The sample is drawn from a study of cytomegalovirus exposure and HLA in healthy donors. For the study at large: Later, an analysis reported that the approximately 120 validation repertoires had used the same platform as the approximately 670 first-cohort repertoires.

V shed 5 bases and J shed 5 bases, with 12 bases lying between them. The CDR3 spans 12 residues. Germline CDR1 reads SQVTM; CDR2 reads ANQGSEA. Study-level points and caveats: Among TCR beta chains, those listed as cytomegalovirus-associated numbered fewer than 200. For most TCR sequences rarity was the rule, although some public TCRs occurred in many donors. It was reported that the classifier diagnosed cytomegalovirus status with high specificity and sensitivity in both the original and validation cohorts.

Sequencing was done on a sample of PBMCs. This sequence originates from a woman in her thirties in good health and CMV-seronegative. The chain links TRBV29-1 to TRBJ1-2, with D perhaps matching TRBD1 (6 bases). The CDR3 protein is CSVLQGSYGYTF. In DNA, the CDR3 is TGCAGCGTTCTACAGGGATCGTATGGCTACACCTTC. The full variable domain, with the rest looked up from reference TRBV29-1 and TRBJ1-2, is SAVISQKPSRDICQRGTSLTIQCQVDSQVTMMFWYRQQPGQSLTLIATANQGSEATYESGFVIDKFPISRPNLTFSTLTVSNMSPEDSSIYLCSVLQGSYGYTFGSGTRLTVV.